The 28 T cell receptor beta chains given below trace back to one sample, sequenced in a study of shared clonotypes between healthy human individuals (TCRdb year 2020). The receptor library was made with the immunoSEQ multiplex PCR assay. TCRdb's version of the immuneACCESS table is confined to in-frame rearrangements and falls short of the full clone set. An unresolved V gene accounts for under half of the shortfall where checked; the remainder is of unknown origin. The sample table records 190,000 or so clones; approximately 70% of these occur just once. Together, the top ten hold about 10% of the sample. The material sequenced was memory CD4+ T cells sorted from blood. The sample's cell subset or site label, decoded: CD45RA-negative fraction. The receptors stem from a man aged 25 to 40 in good health.

This clone was seen ten or more times. The chain uses TRBV19 and TRBJ2-7, with 7 bases matching TRBD1. There are 15 residues in the CDR3. Germline-derived CDR1 and CDR2 are LNHDA and SQIVND (reference sequence). Trimming cost V 1 base and J 5 bases; bases outside gene matches: 8. The CDR3 loop is CASSIAATGEHEQYF. In nucleotides, the CDR3 is TGTGCCAGTAGTATAGCGGCAACAGGGGAACACGAGCAGTACTTC.

This rearrangement joins TRBV5-1 to TRBJ2-7, with D possibly being TRBD1 or TRBD2 (5 bases each). Trimming removed 5 bases from V and 4 bases from J, with 7 bases in between. The CDR3 spans 11 residues. Germline assignment: CDR1 SGHRS and CDR2 YFSETQ. The CDR3 spells CASRGTYEQYF. The CDR3, as DNA: TGCGCCAGCAGGGGGACGTACGAGCAGTACTTC.

The chain employs TRBV5-1 and TRBJ2-5; possible D gene TRBD2, 6 bases. V lost 1 base and J 2 bases, leaving 12 bases between the germline ends. The CDR3 is 15 amino acids. Germline CDR1 and CDR2: SGHRS and YFSETQ. As DNA, the CDR3 is TGCGCCAGCAGCTTGTCGGGGACTCTTCAAGAGACCCAGTACTTC. It encodes CASSLSGTLQETQYF.

The rearrangement uses TRBV30 and TRBJ1-5; D remains ambiguous. The CDR3 runs to 12 residues. Germline CDR1 and CDR2: GTSNPN and SVGIG (reference sequence). The V end lost 0 bases, the J end lost 9 bases, and 9 bases lay between the germline ends. The CDR3 coding sequence is TGTGCCTGGAGTGTACAGAGTGGGCCCCAGCATTTT. Its protein product is CAWSVQSGPQHF.

There are a few counts of this clone. This chain links TRBV7-8 with TRBJ2-2; D may be TRBD1 (5 bases). V was pared by 2 bases and J by 6 bases, with 10 bases between. The CDR3 spans 14 residues. Germline V lookup: CDR1 SGHVS, CDR2 FQNEAQ. CDR3 protein: CASSLIRVAGELFF. CDR3 bases: TGTGCCAGCAGCTTAATCAGGGTAGCCGGGGAGCTGTTTTTT.

The V call is TRBV18, the J call TRBJ1-1; 8 nucleotides line up with TRBD1. CDR1 KGHSH and CDR2 LQKENI come from the germline V gene. The CDR3 length is 14 residues. V trimming: 3 bases; J trimming: 1 base; junction bases outside the gene matches: 1. The CDR3 nucleotides are TGTGCCAGCTCACCGGACAGGGAGAACACTGAAGCTTTCTTT. Its translation is CASSPDRENTEAFF. The full variable domain, in which reference TRBV18 and TRBJ1-1 provide the parts outside the CDR3, is NAGVMQNPRHLVRRRGQEARLRCSPMKGHSHVYWYRQLPEEGLKFMVYLQKENIIDESGMPKERFSAEFPKEGPSILRIQQVVRGDSAAYFCASSPDRENTEAFFGQGTRLTVV.

This clone was seen more than once but under ten times. The V and J genes are TRBV4-3 and TRBJ1-2; 8 nucleotides align to TRBD1. CDR3 length: 13 amino acids. Germline values: CDR1 LGHNA, CDR2 YSLEER. The J segment lost 10 bases and the V segment lost 1 base, leaving 5 bases of the junction unmatched. This chain's CDR3 is CASSQVGTGDYTF. The CDR3 nucleotides read TGCGCCAGCAGCCAAGTCGGGACAGGAGACTACACCTTC.

The chain combines TRBV5-6 with TRBJ2-5; tentatively, D is TRBD1 (6 bases). CDR3 length: 15 residues. Germline CDR1 SGHDT, CDR2 YYEEEE. V was pared by 3 bases and J by 0 bases, with 12 bases between. The CDR3 region has the DNA TGTGCCAGCAGCTCCCGGGACAAGTACCAAGAGACCCAGTACTTC. The encoded protein is CASSSRDKYQETQYF. The variable domain in full, completed from reference TRBV5-6 and TRBJ2-5, reads DAGVTQSPTHLIKTRGQQVTLRCSPKSGHDTVSWYQQALGQGPQFIFQYYEEEERQRGNFPDRFSGHQFPNYSSELNVNALLLGDSALYLCASSSRDKYQETQYFGPGTRLLVL.

The gene calls are TRBV19 and TRBJ1-5, with D possibly matching TRBD1 (5 bases). From germline, CDR1 is LNHDA and CDR2 SQIVND (reference sequence). V was cut by 7 bases and J by 5 bases, with 15 bases left in between. The CDR3 has 14 amino acids. The CDR3 DNA is TGTGCCAGTAACCACCCCCAAGGGGATCAGCCCCAGCATTTT. Amino acids: CASNHPQGDQPQHF.

The CDR3 sequence: CASSQEGGRFGKLFF. CDR3 DNA: TGTGCCAGCAGCCAAGAGGGTGGGAGGTTCGGAAAACTGTTTTTT. The V gene is TRBV14, the J gene TRBJ1-4; no definite D call. Germline V gene sequence: CDR1 SGHDN, CDR2 FVKESK. V lost 0 bases and J 10 bases, leaving 15 bases between the germline ends. CDR3 length: 15 residues.

The rearrangement joins TRBV28 to TRBJ2-1, with 13 bases lining up with TRBD2. The CDR3 is made up of 16 amino acids. Per the germline V gene, CDR1 is MDHEN and CDR2 is SYDVKM. J gave up 3 bases and V 4 bases, and 3 bases lay outside the gene matches. CDR3 loop: CASSSLAGGSYNEQFF. The CDR3, as DNA: TGTGCCAGCAGTTCACTAGCGGGAGGGAGCTACAATGAGCAGTTCTTC.

The V and J genes are TRBV7-3 and TRBJ2-2; D assignment may be TRBD1 or TRBD2 (5 bases each). V lost 5 bases to trimming and J lost 5 bases, with 15 bases between them. CDR3 length equals 15 residues. CDR1 and CDR2 from the germline V gene are SGHTA and FQGTGA. The CDR3: CASSGGISGTGELFF. DNA of the CDR3: TGTGCCAGCAGCGGGGGAATCTCGGGGACCGGGGAGCTGTTTTTT. The whole variable domain, filled in from reference TRBV7-3 and TRBJ2-2, reads GAGVSQTPSNKVTEKGKYVELRCDPISGHTALYWYRQSLGQGPEFLIYFQGTGAADDSGLPNDRFFAVRPEGSVSTLKIQRTERGDSAVYLCASSGGISGTGELFFGEGSRLTVL.

This chain connects TRBV7-6 to TRBJ2-3; 9 bases match TRBD1. This CDR3 has 16 amino acids. Germline trimming cut 2 bases from V and 6 bases from J; bases unmatched to any gene: 9. Germline lookup yields CDR1 SGHVS and CDR2 FNYEAQ. As DNA, the CDR3 is TGTGCCAGCAGCTTATCCCCCGGGACAGGGAAGGATACGCAGTATTTT. Encoded protein: CASSLSPGTGKDTQYF.

This clone was detected once. J is TRBJ1-3 and V is TRBV6-5; possibly TRBD1 for D (5 bases). The V gene's germline CDR1 is MNHEY and CDR2 SVGAGI. CDR3 length equals 13 residues. Trimming removed 5 bases from V and 3 bases from J, with 8 bases in between. As DNA, the CDR3 is TGTGCCAGCAGTGACAGATATGGAAACACCATATATTTT. Translating gives CASSDRYGNTIYF.

This sequence joins TRBV12-5 and TRBJ2-7, with 11 nucleotides matching TRBD2. In germline, CDR1 is LGHNT, CDR2 FRNRAP. This CDR3 is 17 amino acids long. The V and J ends lost 1 base and 6 bases, in that order; junction bases with no gene match: 11. This CDR3 reads CASGLALGASGRSEQYF. In DNA, the CDR3 is TGTGCTAGTGGTTTGGCCCTCGGGGCTAGCGGGAGGAGCGAGCAGTACTTC.

Of note for this clone: It may be a read error: a sequence one base away is much more abundant. This sequence joins TRBV7-9 and TRBJ1-5; the D is unclear. The CDR3 length is 14 residues. CDR1 and CDR2 (germline): SEHNR, FQNEAQ (reference sequence). Trimming took off 1 base at V and 0 bases at J, with 4 bases between the two ends. The CDR3 DNA reads as TGTGCCAGCAGCTTAGGGCCTAGCAATCAGCCCCAGCATTTT. Translation gives CASSLGPSNQPQHF.

Turning to this clone: One base away lies a much larger clone, so this may be a sequencing read error. This chain uses TRBV27 with TRBJ1-1, with D perhaps TRBD1 (5 bases). The germline V gene has CDR1 MNHEY and CDR2 SMNVEV (reference sequence). The CDR3 covers 16 residues. V was clipped by 4 bases and J by 4 bases, with 19 bases between them. The DNA of the CDR3 is TGTGCCAGCAGTTCTCCTTGGCGGAGCGGGGGCACTGAAGCTTTCTTT. This encodes CASSSPWRSGGTEAFF.

This clone was seen a few times. The chain carries TRBV2 and TRBJ2-1; the match to TRBD2 covers 9 bases. CDR1 is SNHLY and CDR2 is FYNNEI in the germline V gene. V was pared by 7 bases and J by 8 bases, with 12 bases of the junction left unmatched. The CDR3 has 15 amino acids. For the CDR3, the DNA is TGTGCCAGCACCCAAACCGGGACTAGCTTCGATGAGCAGTTCTTC. It yields the protein CASTQTGTSFDEQFF.

This clone has more than one count but fewer than ten. The genes are TRBV2 and TRBJ2-2; D tentatively fits TRBD1 or TRBD2 (6 bases each). The CDR3 is 16 residues long. V was shortened by 8 bases and J by 3 bases, with 19 bases between the two germline ends. CDR1 and CDR2 from the germline V gene are SNHLY and FYNNEI. For the CDR3, the DNA is TGTGCCAGCCTGGACGGCCAGAGGGGGGACACCGGGGAGCTGTTTTTT. It encodes CASLDGQRGDTGELFF.

This sequence joins TRBV5-1 and TRBJ2-3, with a possible D match to TRBD2 (6 bases). V was cut by 5 bases and J by 0 bases, with 10 bases left in between. Per germline, CDR1 SGHRS and CDR2 YFSETQ. CDR3 length equals 14 residues. The CDR3 nucleotides are TGCGCCAGCAGTGTTAGCGGTAGCACAGATACGCAGTATTTT. This sequence encodes CASSVSGSTDTQYF.

The chain recombines TRBV4-1 with TRBJ2-3; D ambiguous. V was cut by 1 base and J by 2 bases, with 13 bases left in between. The germline V gene encodes CDR1 MGHRA and CDR2 YSYEKL. The CDR3 runs 16 residues. CDR3 nucleotides: TGCGCCAGCAGCCAAGTGGATCTGGGGTTCACAGATACGCAGTATTTT. It specifies CASSQVDLGFTDTQYF.

V usage is TRBV5-5 and J usage is TRBJ2-5; 10 bases align to TRBD2. The CDR3 runs 18 residues. V gave up 2 bases and J gave up 4 bases; unmatched junction bases: 14. Germline V gene data show CDR1 as SGHKS and CDR2 as YYEKEE (reference sequence). CDR3 sequence (DNA): TGTGCCAGCAGCTTCATTTTGGCAAGCGGGAGGGCCGTAGAGACCCAGTACTTC. Translating gives CASSFILASGRAVETQYF.

About this clone itself: The DNA is omitted, as the CDR3 cannot be located on it reliably, and the CDR3 follows TCRdb's listing. The J gene is TRBJ1-1, the V gene TRBV6-1; the table assigns TRBD1, which was not confirmed against the DNA. Germline V gives CDR1 MNHNS, CDR2 SASEGT. 12 amino acids form the CDR3, both terminal residues included. The CDR3 region is CASWWGRGNCIF.

The chain combines TRBV5-4 with TRBJ2-5, with a possible D match to TRBD2 (5 bases). CDR1 SGHNT and CDR2 YYREEE come from the germline V gene (reference sequence). V was cut by 3 bases and J by 5 bases, with 17 bases left in between. This CDR3 has 15 residues. The CDR3 spells CASSSGVGWSETQYF. CDR3 nucleotide sequence: TGTGCCAGCAGCTCCGGGGTGGGATGGTCGGAGACCCAGTACTTC.

The V and J genes are TRBV7-9 and TRBJ2-3; no clear D gene. This CDR3 is built from 14 residues. Trimming took 5 bases from V and 8 from J, leaving 17 bases between them. Germline CDR1 and CDR2: SEHNR and FQNEAQ (reference sequence). The CDR3 is CASSEGPPAATQYF. The DNA for the CDR3 is TGTGCCAGCAGCGAAGGACCCCCCGCGGCTACGCAGTATTTT.

The CDR3 spells CASSLRQGEFYGYTF. The CDR3 nucleotides read TGTGCCAGCAGCTTACGACAGGGTGAATTCTATGGCTACACCTTC. V usage is TRBV7-8 and J usage is TRBJ1-2, with 7 bases fitting TRBD1. J lost 4 bases, V lost 2 bases, and 7 bases had no gene match. The CDR3 is 15 amino acids. The germline gives CDR1 SGHVS, CDR2 FQNEAQ.

This clone was seen a few times. The CDR3 here is CASSPGRGAGANVLTF. The CDR3 nucleotides read TGTGCCAGCAGCCCCGGACGTGGAGCTGGGGCCAACGTCCTGACTTTC. The chain uses TRBV11-3 and TRBJ2-6; D not resolved. With 5 bases removed from V and 2 bases from J, the gap between germline ends came to 13 bases. CDR3 length equals 16 residues. In germline, CDR1 is SGHNT, CDR2 YENEEA.

The rearrangement links TRBV2 to TRBJ2-5; either TRBD1 or TRBD2 may supply D (5 bases each). From germline, CDR1 is SNHLY and CDR2 FYNNEI. The ends were cut back, 1 base at V and 7 bases at J, with 13 bases in the middle. This CDR3 is built from 14 residues. The CDR3, as DNA: TGTGCCAGCAGTGAAGTTGTTGGGGGAAGGACCCAGTACTTC. Translating it yields CASSEVVGGRTQYF.